This T cell receptor beta chain was recovered during a study of vaccination effects on CD4 cells after COVID-19. Study-level findings and limits: After vaccination, at late timepoints, clones induced by infection and by vaccine contracted markedly.

Comments on this clone: Its antigen remains unknown.

Some clones are missing from TCRdb's copy, which holds only in-frame ones; the method was immunoSEQ multiplex PCR. Of 20,000 to 25,000 clones listed, 65% to 85% are singletons. With 0 bases clipped from V and 7 bases from J, the junction kept 9 bases outside the gene matches. The CDR3 is made up of 16 amino acids. Germline loops: CDR1 SGHRS, CDR2 YFSETQ. Expansion of antigen-specific CD4+ T cells with viral peptide pools was carried out by the ViraFEST assay before sequencing. Subsequent to a culture period of 10 days, CD4+ T cells were isolated. Participants received two doses of either the BNT162b2 or mRNA-1273 vaccine. The vaccine recipients had no prior SARS-CoV-2 infection, with negative nucleocapsid antibodies.

This receptor was obtained from a human donor who received a COVID-19 vaccine. The sample was CD4+ T cells from PBMCs cultured with HCoV-229E spike peptides, taken after COVID-19 vaccination. The rearrangement uses TRBV5-1 and TRBJ1-5; 8 bases map to TRBD1. CDR3 loop: CASSLGVTGAGQPQHF. As DNA, the CDR3 is TGCGCCAGCAGCTTGGGTGTGACAGGGGCCGGACAGCCCCAGCATTTT.